This T cell receptor beta chain was observed in a study of blood T cell repertoires in COVID-19 (dated by TCRdb to 2019 to 2021). Some background on the complete study: Collaborator samples came from the United States, Italy and Spain and covered acute and convalescent phases of COVID-19. Where available, HLA class I and class II types were obtained from metadata supplied by the sample provider rather than from assay-based typing. The samples were drawn from the first 160 participants of the ongoing ImmuneRACE study and from 1,254 subjects provided by 6 global collaborators. Deeply sampled blood TCRbeta repertoires from subjects exposed to, actively infected with, or recovered from COVID-19 were included in the dataset. The material from the prospective study consisted of cDNA or gDNA derived from T cells, B-cell-depleted T cells, or PBMCs. A freely available public database, intended as a resource for researchers studying the immune response to SARS-CoV-2, is where the repertoires were released. The sample metadata nearly always contained a de-identified subject ID, COVID-19 status, age in years and sex.

TCRbeta CDR3 regions were amplified from genomic DNA by means of the immunoSEQ Assay, a bias-controlled multiplex PCR. The authors processed their data as follows. The number of nucleated cells in each sample was estimated from the amplification of reference gene primers within the assay. To quantify the absolute abundance of each unique TCRbeta CDR3 rearrangement, sequence reads were collapsed and filtered. Productive Simpson clonality was computed per sample as the square root of Simpson's diversity index over productive rearrangements. TCRdb carries this immuneACCESS record with in-frame sequences only. Its versions omit some clonotypes, under half of them owing to an unresolved V gene in the studies checked, with the rest unexplained. Clonal size and the V and J genes are those of that table, whereas D and trimming came from the DNA. This sample has over 200,000 clones in its table, and approximately 84% of those were observed once. The ten largest make up roughly 2% of the sample.

The collaborating institutions used their own protocols to collect whole blood in K2EDTA tubes. For TCRbeta analysis, collaborators shipped samples as frozen whole blood, isolated PBMCs, or DNA extracted from either of those sample types. V loses 3 bases, J loses 3 bases, and the germline ends lie 10 bases apart. CDR1 SGHKS and CDR2 YYEKEE are derived from the germline V gene (reference sequence). From its cysteine to its phenylalanine, the CDR3 spans 13 amino acids. Only the CDR3 region is kept as DNA, spanning 39 bases read in frame from base 1. In the case of this clone: Its antigen is unknown. Base quality data are lacking; no much larger clone is found one base away.

General conclusions and limits of the study: How much clinical and demographic metadata was included differed by source and by participant, and the metadata was provided uncurated.

Source material: peripheral blood. The chain joins TRBV5-5 to TRBJ2-7; 6 matching bases give a weak D call of TRBD2. This receptor was identified in a man between 40 and 49 years old with active or convalescent COVID-19. The nucleotides are TGTGCCAGCAGCTCCGGGGACTTCTACGAGCAGTACTTC. Its amino acids are CASSSGDFYEQYF.